These 31 T cell receptor beta chains were all obtained from the same sample, sequenced in a study of response to subunit inactivated influenza vaccine. MiXCR, run by TCRdb on the RT-PCR reads, gives a single entry per CDR3 protein. The table includes roughly 570,000 distinct CDR3 sequences, approximately 13% detected once. Sequenced here: PBMCs from blood, sampled 40 to 50 days after vaccination. These receptors originate from a man between 50 and 59 years old who received an inactivated influenza vaccine.

This clonotype occurred a few times. The V and J genes are TRBV9 and TRBJ1-6; 10 positions agree with TRBD1. J gave up 10 bases and V 3 bases, and 4 bases lay outside the gene matches. The CDR3 is 14 amino acids. Germline CDR1 is SGDLS and CDR2 is YYNGEE. The chain's CDR3 is CASSGGTGESPLHF. The CDR3, as DNA: TGTGCCAGCAGCGGGGGGACAGGGGAGTCACCCCTCCACTTT.

CDR3 in DNA: TGTGCCAGCAGCACCTGGGACAGGGCGACCTACGAGCAGTACTTC. Amino acids: CASSTWDRATYEQYF. The V and J genes are TRBV7-2 and TRBJ2-7, with 9 bases that match TRBD1. The germline CDR1 and CDR2 sequences are SGHTA and FQGNSA. The CDR3 has 15 amino acids. V was clipped by 5 bases and J by 2 bases; unmatched bases: 7.

The rearrangement links TRBV4-1 to TRBJ2-3; 9 bases map to TRBD2. The germline gives CDR1 MGHRA, CDR2 YSYEKL. V shed 0 bases, J shed 6 bases, and the junction held 10 bases outside the gene matches. CDR3 length: 17 residues. The CDR3 nucleotides are TGCGCCAGCAGCCAAGATCTAAGCGGGGGGCGGTGGGATACGCAGTATTTT. This sequence encodes CASSQDLSGGRWDTQYF.

This clonotype was counted between two and nine times. The chain links TRBV24-1 to TRBJ2-3; D may correspond to TRBD1 or TRBD2 (7 bases each). CDR3 size: 17 residues. Germline V gene data show CDR1 as KGHDR and CDR2 as SFDVKD. V lost 4 bases to trimming and J lost 3 bases, with 19 bases between them. The CDR3 nucleotides are TGTGCCACCAGTGAGCCCAGGGGGGGTCACGGAACAGATACGCAGTATTTT. Translating gives CATSEPRGGHGTDTQYF.

This rearrangement joins TRBV6-2 or TRBV6-3 to TRBJ2-7; 7 bases line up with TRBD1. Germline lookup yields CDR1 MNHEY and CDR2 SVGEGT. CDR3 size: 16 residues. The trim removed 5 bases at V and 0 bases at J, leaving 10 bases unmatched. The CDR3 here is CASSGMGQLSSYEQYF. In DNA, the CDR3 is TGTGCCAGCAGTGGAATGGGACAGCTGAGCTCCTACGAGCAGTACTTC.

The table lists this clonotype with a few counts. In DNA form, the CDR3 reads TGTGCCAGCAGTTTCTCGGGACGGAACTATGGCTACACCTTC. This gives the protein CASSFSGRNYGYTF. This rearrangement joins TRBV12-3 or TRBV12-4 to TRBJ1-2, with D maybe TRBD1 (5 bases). The CDR3 sequence is 14 residues long. The V end was cut by 3 bases, the J end by 2 bases, with 10 bases between.

This clonotype was seen more than once but under ten times. This chain connects TRBV7-2 to TRBJ1-5; no clear D gene. CDR1 is SGHTA, CDR2 FQGNSA, per germline. The V gene lost 4 bases and the J gene lost 4 bases, with 8 bases spanning the gap. The CDR3 is made up of 13 amino acids. The CDR3 region is CASSWTENQPQHF. CDR3 DNA: TGTGCCAGCAGCTGGACCGAGAATCAGCCCCAGCATTTT.

There are a few counts of this clonotype. The chain has TRBV27 and TRBJ2-7; D possibly corresponds to TRBD1 (5 bases). The V and J ends lost 4 bases and 3 bases respectively, with 10 bases between them. Germline-derived CDR1 and CDR2 are MNHEY and SMNVEV (reference sequence). The CDR3 extends over 13 amino acids. The CDR3, as DNA: TGTGCCAGCAGTTATGGCGGACACTACGAGCAGTACTTC. Its protein product is CASSYGGHYEQYF.

This clonotype was observed at least ten times. This rearrangement joins TRBV5-1 to TRBJ1-2; D gene ambiguous. The CDR3 length is 15 residues. The germline CDR1 and CDR2 sequences are SGHRS and YFSETQ. The V gene lost 6 bases and the J gene lost 2 bases, with 17 bases spanning the gap. Here the CDR3 DNA reads TGCGCCAGCACCCCAAAAGGACCCCCAAACTATGGCTACACCTTC. This sequence encodes CASTPKGPPNYGYTF.

This clonotype was detected only a few times. The rearrangement uses TRBV7-2 and TRBJ1-5; 7 bases line up with TRBD1. Trimming cost V 3 bases and J 4 bases; bases outside gene matches: 9. Germline lookup yields CDR1 SGHTA and CDR2 FQGNSA. The length of the CDR3 is 16 residues. CDR3 nucleotide sequence: TGTGCCAGCAGCTTCTCCGGGACAGCTGCGAATCAGCCCCAGCATTTT. Encoded protein: CASSFSGTAANQPQHF. Using reference TRBV7-2 and TRBJ1-5 for the parts outside the CDR3, the full variable domain is GAGVSQSPSNKVTEKGKDVELRCDPISGHTALYWYRQSLGQGLEFLIYFQGNSAPDKSGLPSDRFSAERTGGSVSTLTIQRTQQEDSAVYLCASSFSGTAANQPQHFGDGTRLSIL.

In its sample, this clonotype was seen a few times. V usage is TRBV7-9 and J usage is TRBJ1-4; a possible D gene is TRBD1 (5 bases). Germline V gene data show CDR1 as SEHNR and CDR2 as FQNEAQ (reference sequence). V dropped 4 bases and J dropped 1 base, with 13 bases sitting between them. The CDR3 sequence is 16 residues long. The CDR3 DNA is TGTGCCAGCAGCTCGGGTGGGGGGAGAACTAATGAAAAACTGTTTTTT. This codes for CASSSGGGRTNEKLFF.

This clonotype has just a few counts. The genes are TRBV4-2 and TRBJ2-4, with 9 bases aligning to TRBD2. The CDR3 is 16 residues long. Germline CDR1 LGHNA, CDR2 YNFKEQ. After removal of 1 base from V and 14 bases from J, the junction contained 15 bases not matched to a gene. The CDR3 here is CASSQGFLASGAKEYF. In DNA, the CDR3 is TGTGCCAGCAGCCAAGGGTTCTTAGCTAGCGGGGCAAAGGAGTACTTC.

This sequence joins TRBV28 and TRBJ2-7, with a tentative D call TRBD2 (5 bases). The ends were cut back, 7 bases at V and 2 bases at J, with 15 bases in the middle. Germline V gene data show CDR1 as MDHEN and CDR2 as SYDVKM. This CDR3 has 14 residues. CDR3: CASIPGLATYEQYF. CDR3 sequence (DNA): TGTGCCAGCATCCCCGGCCTAGCTACCTACGAGCAGTACTTC.

This clonotype was picked up many times. The chain uses TRBV5-1 and TRBJ2-7; 8 nucleotides align to TRBD1. V gave up 4 bases and J gave up 2 bases; unmatched junction bases: 5. The germline V gene has CDR1 SGHRS and CDR2 YFSETQ. The CDR3 has 14 amino acids. The CDR3 is CASSGGQGAYEQYF. The CDR3 DNA follows: TGCGCCAGCAGCGGAGGACAGGGTGCCTACGAGCAGTACTTC.

The chain links TRBV12-3 or TRBV12-4 to TRBJ2-2; D assignment may be TRBD1 or TRBD2 (5 bases each). V lost 7 bases and J 7 bases, leaving 25 bases between the germline ends. CDR3 size: 17 residues. CDR3 amino acids: CASIQTTGTYAGGELFF. DNA of the CDR3: TGTGCCAGCATCCAAACCACCGGGACCTACGCCGGCGGGGAGCTGTTTTTT.

A few counts support this clonotype. The rearrangement joins TRBV20-1 to TRBJ2-2; 7 bases map to TRBD1. The CDR3 contains 15 residues. V lost 1 base to trimming and J lost 5 bases; unmatched junction nucleotides: 7. Germline V gene data show CDR1 as DFQATT and CDR2 as SNEGSKA (reference sequence). In DNA form, the CDR3 reads TGCAGTGCTAGAGGGGCAGGGGGTCGGACCGGGGAGCTGTTTTTT. The encoded protein is CSARGAGGRTGELFF.

This clonotype was detected ten times or more. The chain carries TRBV29-1 and TRBJ2-5; D is undetermined. CDR3 length: 13 residues. With 1 base removed from V and 5 bases from J, the gap between germline ends came to 11 bases. The V gene's germline CDR1 is SQVTM and CDR2 ANQGSEA. The CDR3 loop is CSVEVVLGETQYF. CDR3 sequence (DNA): TGCAGCGTTGAAGTGGTATTGGGGGAGACCCAGTACTTC.

V is TRBV27 and J is TRBJ2-7, with TRBD2 identical over 14 bases. The CDR3 runs to 16 residues. Germline V lookup: CDR1 MNHEY, CDR2 SMNVEV (reference sequence). V shed 4 bases, J shed 3 bases, and the junction held 5 bases outside the gene matches. As DNA, the CDR3 is TGTGCCAGCAGTTACGGGACTAGCGGGAGAGTCTACGAGCAGTACTTC. It encodes CASSYGTSGRVYEQYF.

J is TRBJ2-7 and V is TRBV4-2, with D tentatively TRBD1 or TRBD2 (5 bases each). V was clipped by 4 bases and J by 5 bases, with 15 bases between them. This CDR3 region has 14 residues. Germline-derived CDR1 and CDR2 are LGHNA and YNFKEQ. The chain's CDR3 is CASSPGRVEDEQYF. CDR3 bases: TGTGCCAGCAGCCCAGGGCGCGTGGAGGACGAGCAGTACTTC.

The V gene is TRBV12-3 or TRBV12-4, the J gene TRBJ2-1, with D possibly being TRBD1 (6 bases). This CDR3 region has 18 residues. The V and J ends lost 1 base and 3 bases respectively, with 19 bases between them. The CDR3 region has the DNA TGTGCCAGCAGTTTAGGAGCACACAGGGATCTCCTCTACAATGAGCAGTTCTTC. Its translation is CASSLGAHRDLLYNEQFF.

Only one count was recorded for this clonotype. The chain employs TRBV10-3 and TRBJ1-1; 7 bases align to TRBD1. This CDR3 has 14 amino acids. The V and J ends lost 9 bases and 0 bases, in that order; junction bases with no gene match: 7. CDR1 is ENHRY and CDR2 is SYGVKD in the germline V gene. The DNA for the CDR3 is TGTGCCATTAAGGGGACAGAAATGAACACTGAAGCTTTCTTT. Its protein product is CAIKGTEMNTEAFF.

The V and J genes are TRBV11-3 and TRBJ2-3, with D tentatively TRBD1 or TRBD2 (5 bases each). The germline gives CDR1 SGHNT, CDR2 YENEEA. The CDR3 length is 12 residues. Trimming took 5 bases from V and 6 from J, leaving 9 bases between them. CDR3 nucleotide sequence: TGTGCCAGCAGCCTCAGGGACGATACGCAGTATTTT. Encoded protein: CASSLRDDTQYF. The full variable domain, rest sourced from reference TRBV11-3 and TRBJ2-3, is EAGVVQSPRYKIIEKKQPVAFWCNPISGHNTLYWYLQNLGQGPELLIRYENEEAVDDSQLPKDRFSAERLKGVDSTLKIQPAELGDSAVYLCASSLRDDTQYFGPGTRLTVL.

This clonotype was seen a few times. The chain links TRBV12-3 or TRBV12-4 to TRBJ2-2, with D possibly TRBD2 on 5 matching bases. This CDR3 region has 13 residues. The V and J ends lost 5 bases and 7 bases respectively, with 11 bases between them. Here the CDR3 DNA reads TGTGCCAGCAGTCCACTAGGGATCGGGGAGCTGTTTTTT. Amino acids: CASSPLGIGELFF.

This clonotype was detected ten times or more. This chain links TRBV10-3 with TRBJ2-1; 7 nucleotides agree with TRBD2. V shed 6 bases, J shed 0 bases, and the junction held 2 bases outside the gene matches. Germline-derived CDR1 and CDR2 are ENHRY and SYGVKD. This CDR3 is built from 14 residues. For the CDR3, the DNA is TGTGCCATCAGCCGGGAGGCCTCCTACAATGAGCAGTTCTTC. Translated: CAISREASYNEQFF.

This clonotype occurred a few times. The chain has TRBV6-1 and TRBJ2-7; 10 bases agree with TRBD2. The CDR3 has 15 amino acids. Germline V lookup: CDR1 MNHNS, CDR2 SASEGT. The V segment lost 6 bases and the J segment 3 bases; nucleotides outside the gene matches: 8. The CDR3 region is CASSWERGGLYEQYF. The CDR3 DNA reads TGTGCCAGCAGCTGGGAGCGGGGGGGCCTCTACGAGCAGTACTTC.

This clonotype was observed at least ten times. The CDR3 DNA is TGCAGCGTTGTCGGGACAGATTCCTACGAGCAGTACTTC. It codes for CSVVGTDSYEQYF. The rearrangement uses TRBV29-1 and TRBJ2-7, with TRBD1 matching over 7 bases. Germline CDR1 is SQVTM and CDR2 is ANQGSEA. The CDR3 contains 13 residues. V dropped 4 bases and J dropped 1; count of bases not matched to a gene: 4.

The table lists this clonotype with a few counts. The rearrangement uses TRBV20-1 and TRBJ2-7; 7 bases are shared with TRBD1. This CDR3 comprises 14 residues. CDR1 and CDR2 (germline): DFQATT, SNEGSKA (reference sequence). V gave up 2 bases and J gave up 2 bases; unmatched junction bases: 6. The CDR3 bases are TGCAGTGCTAGACCGGGACAGCGAGCCTACGAGCAGTACTTC. It encodes CSARPGQRAYEQYF.

This clonotype was detected only a few times. The rearrangement links TRBV20-1 to TRBJ2-3; D tentatively fits TRBD1 or TRBD2 (5 bases each). The CDR3 has 15 residues. Germline V gene sequence: CDR1 DFQATT, CDR2 SNEGSKA (reference sequence). The V end lost 6 bases, the J end lost 2 bases, and 18 bases lay between the germline ends. CDR3 in amino acids: CSATRWGPDTDTQYF. Written as DNA, the CDR3 is TGCAGTGCCACCCGTTGGGGACCAGACACAGATACGCAGTATTTT.

This clonotype was observed once. The chain recombines TRBV3-1 with TRBJ2-1; D is uncertain. The germline CDR1 and CDR2 sequences are LGHDT and YNNKEL (reference sequence). V dropped 11 bases and J dropped 1 base, with 27 bases sitting between them. This CDR3 comprises 18 residues. Here the CDR3 DNA reads TGTGCCTCCAGCCAAGATTATGTAAGCGCGAGTTCCTACAATGAGCAGTTCTTC. This gives the protein CASSQDYVSASSYNEQFF.

The chain uses TRBV7-2 and TRBJ2-5; the D is unclear. Trimming stripped 4 bases from V and 3 bases from J, with 12 bases between. The CDR3 is made up of 14 amino acids. Germline V lookup: CDR1 SGHTA, CDR2 FQGNSA. CDR3 bases: TGTGCCAGCAGCTCCCCGCATAGGGAAGAGACCCAGTACTTC. It codes for CASSSPHREETQYF.

This clonotype was observed a few times. The V gene is TRBV24-1, the J gene TRBJ2-2, with D uncertain. Deletions cut 12 bases from V and 8 bases from J, with 6 bases between. From germline, CDR1 is KGHDR and CDR2 SFDVKD. CDR3 length equals 9 residues. The CDR3 DNA reads TGTGCCCCCCGTGGGGAGCTGTTTTTT. As protein: CAPRGELFF.